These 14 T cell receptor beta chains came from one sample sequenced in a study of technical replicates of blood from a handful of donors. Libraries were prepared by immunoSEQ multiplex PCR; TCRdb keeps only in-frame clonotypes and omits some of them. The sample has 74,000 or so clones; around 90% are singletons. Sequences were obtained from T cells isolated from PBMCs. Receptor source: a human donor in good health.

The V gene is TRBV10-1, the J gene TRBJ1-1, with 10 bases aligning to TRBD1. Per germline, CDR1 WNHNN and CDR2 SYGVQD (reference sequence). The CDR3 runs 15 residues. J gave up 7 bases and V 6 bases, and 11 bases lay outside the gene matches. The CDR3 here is CASSRTGGLGNEAFF. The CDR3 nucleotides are TGCGCCAGCAGCCGGACAGGGGGTTTAGGAAATGAAGCTTTCTTT.

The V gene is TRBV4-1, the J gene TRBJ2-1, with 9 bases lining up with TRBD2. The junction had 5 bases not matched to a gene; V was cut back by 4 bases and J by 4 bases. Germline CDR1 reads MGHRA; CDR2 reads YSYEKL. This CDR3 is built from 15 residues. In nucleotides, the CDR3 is TGCGCCAGCAGCCCCCTAGCGGGAATTTACAATGAGCAGTTCTTC. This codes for CASSPLAGIYNEQFF.

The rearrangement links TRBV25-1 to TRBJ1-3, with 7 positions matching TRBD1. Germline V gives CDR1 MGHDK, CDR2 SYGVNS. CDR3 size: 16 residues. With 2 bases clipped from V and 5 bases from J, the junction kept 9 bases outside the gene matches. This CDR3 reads CASSELQGTTRNTIYF. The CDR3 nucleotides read TGTGCCAGCAGTGAACTACAGGGGACGACTAGAAACACCATATATTTT.

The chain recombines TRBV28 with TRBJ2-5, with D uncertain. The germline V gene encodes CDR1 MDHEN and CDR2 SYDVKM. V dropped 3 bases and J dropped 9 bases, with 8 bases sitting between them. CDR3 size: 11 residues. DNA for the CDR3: TGTGCCAGCAGTTTCGTTCAGGCCCAGTACTTC. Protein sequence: CASSFVQAQYF. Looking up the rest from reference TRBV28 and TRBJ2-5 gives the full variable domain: DVKVTQSSRYLVKRTGEKVFLECVQDMDHENMFWYRQDPGLGLRLIYFSYDVKMKEKGDIPEGYSVSREKKERFSLILESASTNQTSMYLCASSFVQAQYFGPGTRLLVL.

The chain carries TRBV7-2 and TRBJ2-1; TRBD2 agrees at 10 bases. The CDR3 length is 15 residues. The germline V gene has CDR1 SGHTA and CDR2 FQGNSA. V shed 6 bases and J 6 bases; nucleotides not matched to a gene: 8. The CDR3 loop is CASSLGVAGGNEQFF. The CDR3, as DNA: TGTGCCAGCAGTCTAGGGGTAGCGGGAGGCAATGAGCAGTTCTTC.

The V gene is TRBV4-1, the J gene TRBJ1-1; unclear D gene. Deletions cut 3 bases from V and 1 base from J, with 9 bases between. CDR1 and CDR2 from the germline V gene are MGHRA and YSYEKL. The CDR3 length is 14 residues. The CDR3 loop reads CASSQGLPNTEAFF. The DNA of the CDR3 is TGCGCCAGCAGCCAGGGCTTACCGAACACTGAAGCTTTCTTT.

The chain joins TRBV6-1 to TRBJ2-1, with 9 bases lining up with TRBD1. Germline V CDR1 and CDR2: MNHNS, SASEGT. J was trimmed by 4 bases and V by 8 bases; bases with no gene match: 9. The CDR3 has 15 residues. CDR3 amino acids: CASRPGQGRYNEQFF. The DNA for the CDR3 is TGTGCCAGCCGACCGGGACAGGGTCGGTACAATGAGCAGTTCTTC.

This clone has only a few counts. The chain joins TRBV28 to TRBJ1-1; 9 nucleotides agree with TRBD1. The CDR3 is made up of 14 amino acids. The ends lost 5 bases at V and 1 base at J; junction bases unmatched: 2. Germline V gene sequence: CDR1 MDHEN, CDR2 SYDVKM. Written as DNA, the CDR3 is TGTGCCAGCAGTGTACAGGGGGCGAACACTGAAGCTTTCTTT. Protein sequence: CASSVQGANTEAFF.

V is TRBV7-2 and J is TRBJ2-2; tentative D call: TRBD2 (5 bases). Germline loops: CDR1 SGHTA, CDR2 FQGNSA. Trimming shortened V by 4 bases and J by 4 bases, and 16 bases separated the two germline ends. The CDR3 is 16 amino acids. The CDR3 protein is CASSSRGGLSTGELFF. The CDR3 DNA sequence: TGTGCCAGCAGCTCGCGCGGCGGGTTAAGCACCGGGGAGCTGTTTTTT.

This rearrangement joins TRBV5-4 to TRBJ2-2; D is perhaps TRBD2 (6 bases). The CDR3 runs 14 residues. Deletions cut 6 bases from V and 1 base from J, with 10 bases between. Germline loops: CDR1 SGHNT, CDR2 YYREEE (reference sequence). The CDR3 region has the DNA TGTGCCAGCAAGACAGCGGGGAACACCGGGGAGCTGTTTTTT. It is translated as CASKTAGNTGELFF. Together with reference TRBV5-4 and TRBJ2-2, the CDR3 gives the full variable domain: ETGVTQSPTHLIKTRGQQVTLRCSSQSGHNTVSWYQQALGQGPQFIFQYYREEENGRGNFPPRFSGLQFPNYSSELNVNALELDDSALYLCASKTAGNTGELFFGEGSRLTVL.

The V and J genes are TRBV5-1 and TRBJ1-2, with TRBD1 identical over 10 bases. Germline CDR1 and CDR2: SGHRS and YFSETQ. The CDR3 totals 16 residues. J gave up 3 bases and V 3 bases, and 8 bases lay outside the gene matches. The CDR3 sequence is CASSWDAGQGHYGYTF. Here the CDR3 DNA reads TGCGCCAGCAGCTGGGACGCGGGACAGGGGCACTATGGCTACACCTTC.

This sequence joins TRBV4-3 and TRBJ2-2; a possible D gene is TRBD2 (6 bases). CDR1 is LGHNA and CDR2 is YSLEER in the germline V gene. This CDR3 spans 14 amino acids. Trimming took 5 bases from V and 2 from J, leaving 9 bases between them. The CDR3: CASSLGLNTGELFF. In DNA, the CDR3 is TGCGCCAGCAGCTTGGGACTCAACACCGGGGAGCTGTTTTTT.

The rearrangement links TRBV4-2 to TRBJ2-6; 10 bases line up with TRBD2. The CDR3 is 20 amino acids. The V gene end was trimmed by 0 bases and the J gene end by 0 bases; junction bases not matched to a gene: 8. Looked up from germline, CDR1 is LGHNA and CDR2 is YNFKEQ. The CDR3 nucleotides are TGTGCCAGCAGCCAAGATCCGCCTAGCGGGAGTAGCTCTGGGGCCAACGTCCTGACTTTC. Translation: CASSQDPPSGSSSGANVLTF.

CDR3 amino acids: CASSQAQMGLAANNEQFF. DNA for the CDR3: TGCGCCAGCAGCCAAGCGCAAATGGGACTAGCGGCAAACAATGAGCAGTTCTTC. The chain employs TRBV4-1 and TRBJ2-1; 11 bases map to TRBD2. The CDR3 runs 18 residues. Germline V gene lookup returns CDR1 MGHRA and CDR2 YSYEKL. V lost 1 base and J lost 5; bases outside the gene matches: 10.